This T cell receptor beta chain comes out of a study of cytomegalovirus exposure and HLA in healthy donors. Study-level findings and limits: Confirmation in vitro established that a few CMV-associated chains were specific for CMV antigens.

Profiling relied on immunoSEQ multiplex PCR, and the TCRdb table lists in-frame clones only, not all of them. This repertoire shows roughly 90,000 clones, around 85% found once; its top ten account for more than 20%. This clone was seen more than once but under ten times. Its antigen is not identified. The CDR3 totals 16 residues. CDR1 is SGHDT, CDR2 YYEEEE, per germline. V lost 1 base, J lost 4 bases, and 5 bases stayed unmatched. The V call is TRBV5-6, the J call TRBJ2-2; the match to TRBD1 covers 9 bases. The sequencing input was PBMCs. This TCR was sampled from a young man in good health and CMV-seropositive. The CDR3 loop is CASSLTRDRVTGELFF. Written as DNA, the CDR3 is TGTGCCAGCAGCTTGACCCGGGACAGGGTCACCGGGGAGCTGTTTTTT.